Shown below are 8 T cell receptor beta chains from a single sample sequenced in a study of blood T cell repertoires in COVID-19 (dated by TCRdb to 2019 to 2021). Library creation used the immunoSEQ multiplex PCR assay. Not all clones reach the TCRdb copy of this immuneACCESS table, which keeps in-frame sequences only. Checked studies attribute under half of the gap to unresolved V genes and leave the rest unexplained. Counted in this sample were 400,000 or so clones; 88% of them appeared once. The ten largest clones represent around 2% of the sample. The sequenced sample was PBMCs or T cells enriched from blood (not recorded which). The receptors shown here come from a middle-aged woman with acute COVID-19.

The rearrangement joins TRBV7-9 to TRBJ2-3; 9 bases fit TRBD1. V shed 4 bases, J shed 10 bases, and the junction held 12 bases outside the gene matches. The length of the CDR3 is 15 residues. CDR1 is SEHNR and CDR2 is FQNEAQ in the germline V gene (reference sequence). CDR3 amino acids: CASSYPGTGKGSQYF. Written as DNA, the CDR3 is TGTGCCAGCAGCTACCCCGGGACAGGGAAAGGGTCGCAGTATTTT.

The rearrangement links TRBV7-6 to TRBJ1-5; TRBD1 matches at 7 bases. The J segment lost 7 bases and the V segment lost 11 bases, leaving 11 bases of the junction unmatched. The CDR3 runs 13 residues. The germline CDR1 and CDR2 sequences are SGHVS and FNYEAQ. CDR3 sequence: CASAGGPQQPQHF. The CDR3 nucleotides are TGTGCCTCGGCAGGGGGACCCCAACAGCCCCAGCATTTT.

The rearrangement joins TRBV27 to TRBJ2-2, with TRBD2 as a possible D gene (5 bases). The CDR3 sequence is 14 residues long. Per germline, CDR1 MNHEY and CDR2 SMNVEV (reference sequence). Deletions cut 5 bases from V and 2 bases from J, with 9 bases between. DNA of the CDR3: TGTGCCAGCAGTCTTGGGAGAAACACCGGGGAGCTGTTTTTT. As protein: CASSLGRNTGELFF.

The CDR3 loop reads CSVATANQGPQHF. CDR3 nucleotides: TGCAGCGTTGCGACAGCTAACCAAGGGCCCCAGCATTTT. The chain carries TRBV29-1 and TRBJ1-5; possibly TRBD1 for D (5 bases). CDR3 length equals 13 residues. V lost 4 bases to trimming and J lost 9 bases, with 16 bases between them. Looked up from germline, CDR1 is SQVTM and CDR2 is ANQGSEA. The variable domain in full, with the rest retrieved from reference TRBV29-1 and TRBJ1-5, is SAVISQKPSRDICQRGTSLTIQCQVDSQVTMMFWYRQQPGQSLTLIATANQGSEATYESGFVIDKFPISRPNLTFSTLTVSNMSPEDSSIYLCSVATANQGPQHFGDGTRLSIL.

The V and J genes are TRBV4-2 and TRBJ2-1; 9 positions match TRBD2. V gave up 0 bases and J gave up 5 bases; unmatched junction bases: 5. CDR3 size: 16 residues. Per the germline V gene, CDR1 is LGHNA and CDR2 is YNFKEQ. The CDR3 loop reads CASSQEGAGGDNEQFF. CDR3 bases: TGTGCCAGCAGCCAAGAGGGAGCGGGGGGCGACAATGAGCAGTTCTTC.

The CDR3 loop reads CACRVRDSPLHF. DNA for the CDR3: TGTGCCTGCCGTGTCCGGGATTCACCCCTCCACTTT. The gene calls are TRBV30 and TRBJ1-6; no clear D. Germline V gene lookup returns CDR1 GTSNPN and CDR2 SVGIG (reference sequence). With 6 bases removed from V and 8 bases from J, the gap between germline ends came to 11 bases. The CDR3 covers 12 residues.

The chain has TRBV29-1 and TRBJ1-5, with TRBD1 identical over 8 bases. V was pared by 6 bases and J by 4 bases, with 8 bases of the junction left unmatched. Germline CDR1 reads SQVTM; CDR2 reads ANQGSEA. This CDR3 contains 14 residues. CDR3 sequence reads: CSVADRGWNQPQHF. The CDR3 bases are TGCAGCGTCGCCGACAGGGGTTGGAATCAGCCCCAGCATTTT.

The V and J genes are TRBV6-1 and TRBJ1-3, with D maybe TRBD1 (6 bases). Per germline, CDR1 MNHNS and CDR2 SASEGT. The CDR3 has 18 residues. With 3 bases removed from V and 0 bases from J, the gap between germline ends came to 18 bases. DNA of the CDR3: TGTGCCAGCAGTGACGCAACTCAGACAGGCCTCTCTGGAAACACCATATATTTT. This codes for CASSDATQTGLSGNTIYF.